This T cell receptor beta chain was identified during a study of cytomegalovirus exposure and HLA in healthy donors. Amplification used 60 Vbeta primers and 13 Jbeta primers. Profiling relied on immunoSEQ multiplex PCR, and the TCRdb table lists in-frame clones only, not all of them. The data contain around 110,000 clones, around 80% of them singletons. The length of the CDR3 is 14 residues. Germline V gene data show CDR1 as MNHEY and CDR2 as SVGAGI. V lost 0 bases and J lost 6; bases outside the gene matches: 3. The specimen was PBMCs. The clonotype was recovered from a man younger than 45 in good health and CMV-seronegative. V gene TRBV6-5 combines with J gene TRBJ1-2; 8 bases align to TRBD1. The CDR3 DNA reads TGTGCCAGCAGTTACTCCTCAGGGGGCGATGGCTACACCTTC. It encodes CASSYSSGGDGYTF.